Described below is a single TCR beta chain sequence and its context. Antigen unknown. V gave up 0 bases and J gave up 0 bases, with 5 bases separating them. CDR3 size: 14 residues. Germline CDR1 and CDR2: LGHNA and YSLEER. This entry is derived from a study of vaccination and CD4 T cells after COVID-19. The Oncomine TCR Beta short-read assay sequenced DNA from cultured CD4+ T cells. TCRdb re-called the PCR reads through MiXCR, storing one row per CDR3 protein. The data contain almost 20,000 distinct CDR3 sequences, roughly 51% of them singletons. Stated treatment: roughly nine-day PBMC culture with coronavirus spike peptide pools or control peptides (ViraFEST assay).

Sequencing used CD4+ T cells from blood, cultured in vitro. The chain employs TRBV4-3 and TRBJ1-2; D unclear. This clonotype was sampled from a human donor who had recovered from COVID-19. The CDR3 region has the DNA TGCGCCAGCAGCCAAGAAGCGACTAACTATGGCTACACCTTC. Translated, it gives CASSQEATNYGYTF.